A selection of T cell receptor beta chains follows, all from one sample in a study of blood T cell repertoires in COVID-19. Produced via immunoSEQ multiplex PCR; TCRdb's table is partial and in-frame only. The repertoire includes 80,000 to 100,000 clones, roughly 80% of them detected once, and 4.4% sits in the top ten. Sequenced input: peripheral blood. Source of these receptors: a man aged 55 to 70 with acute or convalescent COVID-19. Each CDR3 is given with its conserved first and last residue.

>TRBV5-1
CASSWADTGELFF
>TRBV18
CASSPYEGGLNYGYTF
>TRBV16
CASSPVVAGNNEQFF
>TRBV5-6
CASSLGPTGTMSNEQFF
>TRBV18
CASSPRAGQGAQTNEKLFF
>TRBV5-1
CASSLVSGGYNEQFF
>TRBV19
CASSRDRGYQPQHF
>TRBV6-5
CASSYTGGSYNEQFF
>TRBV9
CASSVGGWGYTF
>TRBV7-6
CASSLADTSSYEQYF
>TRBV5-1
CASSLDGTNYNEQFF
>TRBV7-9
CASSLEDGVWSYTF
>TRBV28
CASRVGVSGNTIYF
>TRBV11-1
CASSETSGIQETQYF
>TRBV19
CASSIHQGGNTGELFF
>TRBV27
CASRTTSGNSGELFF
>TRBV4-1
CASSQAGRPEAFF
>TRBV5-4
CASSLAGAQETQYF
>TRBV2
CASTRGTSGRSETQYF
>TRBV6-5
CASSPTGNSNYGYTF
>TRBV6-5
CASSYLAGANVLTF
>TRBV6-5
CASRPSGRGYEQYF
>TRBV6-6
CASSSTMGQALGTF
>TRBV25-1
CASSEYVNYGYTF
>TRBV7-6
CASMRLPGQGREQYF
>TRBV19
CASSRGQQGGEQFF
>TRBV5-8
CASSFAGSDTQYF
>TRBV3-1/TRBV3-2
CASSQVTDYGYTF
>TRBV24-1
CATSDLLAGGRETQYF
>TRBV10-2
CATLWAGGGADTQYF
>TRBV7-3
CASSQWDRVYEQYF
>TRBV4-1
CASSQDPMEGGYNEQFF
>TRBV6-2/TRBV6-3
CASSNLVRSSYNSPLHF
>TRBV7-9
CASSPIRGGNEQFF
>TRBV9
CASSVGTYMTRGYTF
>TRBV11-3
CASSGDRVGGYTF
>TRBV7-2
CASSSSADTQYF
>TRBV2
CASSGGREAFF
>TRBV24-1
CATSDLYLGDTDTQYF
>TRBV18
CASSPVRVETEAFF
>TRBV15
CATSAGDLMGYEQYF
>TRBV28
CASRQSGHEQYF